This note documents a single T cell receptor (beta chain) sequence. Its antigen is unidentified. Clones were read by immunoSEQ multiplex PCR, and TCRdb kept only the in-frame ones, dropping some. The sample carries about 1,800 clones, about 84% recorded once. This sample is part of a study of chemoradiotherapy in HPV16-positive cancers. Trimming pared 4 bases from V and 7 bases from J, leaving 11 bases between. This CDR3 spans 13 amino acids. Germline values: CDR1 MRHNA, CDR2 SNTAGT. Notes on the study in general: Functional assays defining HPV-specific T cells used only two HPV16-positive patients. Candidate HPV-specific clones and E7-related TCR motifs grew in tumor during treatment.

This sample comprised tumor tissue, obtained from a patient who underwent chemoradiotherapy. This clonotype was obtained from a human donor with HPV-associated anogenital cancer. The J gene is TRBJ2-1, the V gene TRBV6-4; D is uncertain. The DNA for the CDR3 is TGTGCCAGCAGTGCTTCCGAATCAAATGAGCAGTTCTTC. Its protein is CASSASESNEQFF.